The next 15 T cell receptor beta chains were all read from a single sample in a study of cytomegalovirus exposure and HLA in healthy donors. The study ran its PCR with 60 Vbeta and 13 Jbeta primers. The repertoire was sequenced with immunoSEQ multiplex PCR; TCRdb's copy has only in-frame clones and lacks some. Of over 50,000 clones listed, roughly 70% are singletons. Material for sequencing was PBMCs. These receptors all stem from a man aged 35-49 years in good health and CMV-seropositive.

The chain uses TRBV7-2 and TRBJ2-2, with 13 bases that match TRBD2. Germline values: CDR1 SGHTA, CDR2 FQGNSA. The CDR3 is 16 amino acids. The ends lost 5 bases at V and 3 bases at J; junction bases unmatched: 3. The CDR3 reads CASSPTSGGHTGELFF. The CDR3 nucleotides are TGTGCCAGCAGCCCGACTAGCGGGGGGCACACCGGGGAGCTGTTTTTT. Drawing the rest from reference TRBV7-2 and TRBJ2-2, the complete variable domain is GAGVSQSPSNKVTEKGKDVELRCDPISGHTALYWYRQSLGQGLEFLIYFQGNSAPDKSGLPSDRFSAERTGGSVSTLTIQRTQQEDSAVYLCASSPTSGGHTGELFFGEGSRLTVL.

CDR3 nucleotides: TGCGCCAGCAGCCAAGCCCTGACAGGGGGGGAGGGCAATCAGCCCCAGCATTTT. Amino acids: CASSQALTGGEGNQPQHF. The genes are TRBV4-3 and TRBJ1-5, with 9 bases aligning to TRBD1. The germline V gene encodes CDR1 LGHNA and CDR2 YSLEER. This CDR3 spans 18 amino acids. The ends lost 1 base at V and 2 bases at J; junction bases unmatched: 9.

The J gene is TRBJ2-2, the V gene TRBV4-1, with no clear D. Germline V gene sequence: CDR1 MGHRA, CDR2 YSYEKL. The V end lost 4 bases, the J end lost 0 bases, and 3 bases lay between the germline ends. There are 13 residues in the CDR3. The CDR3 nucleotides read TGCGCCAGCAGCCCCGCGAACACCGGGGAGCTGTTTTTT. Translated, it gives CASSPANTGELFF.

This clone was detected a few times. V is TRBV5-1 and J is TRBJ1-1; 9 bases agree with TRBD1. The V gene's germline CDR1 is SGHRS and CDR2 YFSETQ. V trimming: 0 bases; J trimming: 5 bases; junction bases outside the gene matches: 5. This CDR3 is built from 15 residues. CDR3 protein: CASSLGDRGGTEAFF. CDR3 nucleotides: TGCGCCAGCAGCTTGGGTGACAGGGGGGGGACTGAAGCTTTCTTT. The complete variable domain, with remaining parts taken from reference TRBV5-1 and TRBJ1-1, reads KAGVTQTPRYLIKTRGQQVTLSCSPISGHRSVSWYQQTPGQGLQFLFEYFSETQRNKGNFPGRFSGRQFSNSRSEMNVSTLELGDSALYLCASSLGDRGGTEAFFGQGTRLTVV.

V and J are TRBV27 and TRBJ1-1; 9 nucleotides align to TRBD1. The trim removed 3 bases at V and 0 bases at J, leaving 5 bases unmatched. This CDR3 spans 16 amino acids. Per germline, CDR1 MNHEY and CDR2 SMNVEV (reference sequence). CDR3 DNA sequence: TGTGCCAGCAGTTTTGCCGGACAGGGGTTGAACACTGAAGCTTTCTTT. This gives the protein CASSFAGQGLNTEAFF.

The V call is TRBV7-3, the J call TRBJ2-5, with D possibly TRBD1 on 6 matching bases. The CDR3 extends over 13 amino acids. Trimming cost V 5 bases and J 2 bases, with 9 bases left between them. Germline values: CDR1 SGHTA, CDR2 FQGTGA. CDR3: CASSMDRQETQYF. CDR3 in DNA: TGTGCCAGCAGCATGGACAGACAAGAGACCCAGTACTTC.

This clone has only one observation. CDR3: CASSLAPSGGYEQFF. CDR3 bases: TGTGCCAGCAGCTTAGCTCCTAGCGGGGGATATGAGCAGTTCTTC. V usage is TRBV7-2 and J usage is TRBJ2-1; 10 positions agree with TRBD2. Germline CDR1 reads SGHTA; CDR2 reads FQGNSA. The J segment lost 8 bases and the V segment lost 0 bases, leaving 4 bases of the junction unmatched. The CDR3 is made up of 15 amino acids.

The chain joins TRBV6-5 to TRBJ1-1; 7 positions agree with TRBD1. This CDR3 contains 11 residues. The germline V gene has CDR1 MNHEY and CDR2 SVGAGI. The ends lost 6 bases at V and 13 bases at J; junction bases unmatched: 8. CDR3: CASRGTEQGFF. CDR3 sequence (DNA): TGTGCCAGCAGGGGGACAGAACAAGGTTTCTTT.

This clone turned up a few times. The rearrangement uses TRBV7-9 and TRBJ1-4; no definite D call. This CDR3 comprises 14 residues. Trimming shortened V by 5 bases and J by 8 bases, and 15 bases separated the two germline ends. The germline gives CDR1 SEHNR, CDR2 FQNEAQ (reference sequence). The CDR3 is CASSNLERAEKLFF. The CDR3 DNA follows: TGTGCCAGCAGCAACTTAGAGAGAGCCGAAAAACTGTTTTTT.

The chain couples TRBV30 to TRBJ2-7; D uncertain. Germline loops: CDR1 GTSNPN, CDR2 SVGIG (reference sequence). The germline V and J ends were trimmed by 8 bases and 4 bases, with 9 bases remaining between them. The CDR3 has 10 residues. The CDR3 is CAVGLYEQYF. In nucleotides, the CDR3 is TGTGCCGTGGGCCTTTACGAGCAGTACTTC.

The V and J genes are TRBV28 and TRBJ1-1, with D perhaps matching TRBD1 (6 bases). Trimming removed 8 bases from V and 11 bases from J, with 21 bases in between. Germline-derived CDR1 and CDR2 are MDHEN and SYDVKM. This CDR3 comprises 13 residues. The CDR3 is CASGGAGAAGAFF. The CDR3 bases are TGTGCCAGCGGGGGGGCAGGGGCCGCCGGGGCTTTCTTT.

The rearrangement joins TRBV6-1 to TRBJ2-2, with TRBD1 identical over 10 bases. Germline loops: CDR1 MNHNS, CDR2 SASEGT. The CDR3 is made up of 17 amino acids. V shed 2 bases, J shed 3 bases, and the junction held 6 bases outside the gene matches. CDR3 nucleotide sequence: TGTGCCAGCAGTGAACCCCGGGACAGGGGCTACACCGGGGAGCTGTTTTTT. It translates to CASSEPRDRGYTGELFF.

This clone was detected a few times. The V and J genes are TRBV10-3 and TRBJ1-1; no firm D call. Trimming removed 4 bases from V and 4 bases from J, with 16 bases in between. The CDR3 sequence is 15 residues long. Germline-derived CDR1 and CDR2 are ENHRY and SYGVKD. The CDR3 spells CAISVTGEGGTEAFF. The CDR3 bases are TGTGCCATCAGTGTCACCGGGGAAGGAGGCACTGAAGCTTTCTTT.

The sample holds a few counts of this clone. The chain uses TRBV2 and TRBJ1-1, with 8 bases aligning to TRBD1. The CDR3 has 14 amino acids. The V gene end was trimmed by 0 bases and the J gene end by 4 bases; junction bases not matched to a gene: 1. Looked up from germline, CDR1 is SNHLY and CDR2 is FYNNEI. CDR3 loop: CASSEAGQGTEAFF. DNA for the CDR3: TGTGCCAGCAGTGAAGCTGGACAGGGCACTGAAGCTTTCTTT.

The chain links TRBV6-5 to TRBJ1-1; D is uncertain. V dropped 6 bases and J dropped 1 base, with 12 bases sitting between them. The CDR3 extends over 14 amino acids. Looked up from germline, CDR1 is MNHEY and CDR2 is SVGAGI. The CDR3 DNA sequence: TGTGCCAGCAGCGACACCGCATCGAACACTGAAGCTTTCTTT. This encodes CASSDTASNTEAFF.